This TCR beta chain appears in the sequencing data of a study of cytomegalovirus exposure and HLA in healthy donors. Looking at the study overall: Genotyping of under 500 donors showed that 80% to 85% belonged to the Caucasian-associated ancestry cluster.

The study ran its PCR with 60 Vbeta and 13 Jbeta primers. Per the authors' pipeline: The authors later counted about 80 million unique TCR beta chains, 9.5 million to 11 million of them shared. The protocol was immunoSEQ multiplex PCR, while the TCRdb copy is restricted to in-frame clones and leaves out a portion. Clonal size and the V and J genes are those of that table, whereas D and trimming came from the DNA. The sample includes around 160,000 clones, roughly 80% of them seen just once. CDR1 LGHNA and CDR2 YSLEER come from the germline V gene. The ends lost 0 bases at V and 4 bases at J; junction bases unmatched: 3. The CDR3 consists of 15 residues. Worth noting for this clone: Antigen unknown.

Study results and caveats: In a later analysis, DRB1 alleles had the most associated TCRs; HLA-C alleles the fewest. Previously analyzed data showed that most TCR beta V segments were productive at a frequency of about 90% or about 30%.

The sequence was obtained from a male donor in good health and CMV-seronegative. The chain carries TRBV4-3 and TRBJ2-3; 8 bases map to TRBD1. The sample comprised PBMCs. The CDR3 DNA sequence: TGCGCCAGCAGCCAAGAACAGGGGGTGGCAGATACGCAGTATTTT. Translation: CASSQEQGVADTQYF.